The rows below give T cell receptor beta chains drawn from one sample of a study of OX40 agonist ivuxolimab in advanced cancers. Measured with immunoSEQ multiplex PCR; TCRdb has only the in-frame clones, and not every one. Among 34,000 or so clones listed, 80% to 90% were seen once. Source: CD4+ or CD8+ T cells sorted from blood, taken in a trial of the OX40 agonist ivuxolimab. These receptors all come from an adult with an advanced solid tumor such as melanoma, head and neck, liver or kidney cancer. Each CDR3 is given with its conserved first and last residue. Each record gives: D gene, J gene, clone size, V gene, CDR3 DNA, CDR3 protein. The D gene is left open where the match is weak. Size is omitted from some rows. Given values are once, few, many or a class for expanded clones.

d_call: NA
j_call: TRBJ2-7
clone_size: NA
v_call: TRBV27
cdr3_nt: TGTGCCAGCAGTTTACTACCGGTCTCCTACGAGCAGTACTTC
cdr3_aa: CASSLLPVSYEQYF

d_call: NA
j_call: TRBJ2-7
clone_size: NA
v_call: TRBV10-2
cdr3_nt: TGCGCCAGCAGAAAGGGGGTGGACGAGCAGTACTTC
cdr3_aa: CASRKGVDEQYF

d_call: NA
j_call: TRBJ2-7
clone_size: NA
v_call: TRBV11-2
cdr3_nt: TGTGCCAGCAGCTTAGTCCGACAGCAGGGAATAGGCTCTGCCTACGAGCAGTACTTC
cdr3_aa: CASSLVRQQGIGSAYEQYF

d_call: NA
j_call: TRBJ1-5
clone_size: NA
v_call: TRBV7-2
cdr3_nt: TGTGCCAGCAGCTCGATTCTCAATCAGCCCCAGCATTTT
cdr3_aa: CASSSILNQPQHF

d_call: TRBD1
j_call: TRBJ1-1
clone_size: NA
v_call: TRBV5-1
cdr3_nt: TGCGCCAGCAGCGGGGGGACAGCCGGAAACACTGAAGCTTTCTTT
cdr3_aa: CASSGGTAGNTEAFF

d_call: NA
j_call: TRBJ2-7
clone_size: NA
v_call: TRBV13
cdr3_nt: TGTGCCAGCAGCTTACGCTCCGGGCGCGAGCAGTACTTC
cdr3_aa: CASSLRSGREQYF

d_call: TRBD1
j_call: TRBJ2-1
clone_size: NA
v_call: TRBV7-8
cdr3_nt: TGTGCCAGCAGCACCCGGGACAGGGCCTATGAGCAGTTCTTC
cdr3_aa: CASSTRDRAYEQFF

d_call: TRBD1
j_call: TRBJ2-5
clone_size: NA
v_call: TRBV28
cdr3_nt: TGTGCCAGCAGCAGACCAGGGACAGCCCAAGAGACCCAGTACTTC
cdr3_aa: CASSRPGTAQETQYF

d_call: NA
j_call: TRBJ1-4
clone_size: NA
v_call: TRBV6-6
cdr3_nt: TGTGCCAGCAGGGCAGGACTGGATGAAAAACTGTTTTTT
cdr3_aa: CASRAGLDEKLFF

d_call: NA
j_call: TRBJ2-7
clone_size: NA
v_call: TRBV11-2
cdr3_nt: TGTGCCAGCAGCTTGACCGATACCTACGAGCAGTACTTC
cdr3_aa: CASSLTDTYEQYF

d_call: TRBD2
j_call: TRBJ2-1
clone_size: few
v_call: TRBV4-1
cdr3_nt: TGCGCCAGCAGCCAAGAGGGAGCGGGGGTCTGGTATGAGCAGTTCTTC
cdr3_aa: CASSQEGAGVWYEQFF

d_call: NA
j_call: TRBJ1-2
clone_size: NA
v_call: TRBV5-4
cdr3_nt: TGTGCCAGCAGCACCCCTAACTATGGCTACACCTTC
cdr3_aa: CASSTPNYGYTF

d_call: TRBD2
j_call: TRBJ2-5
clone_size: NA
v_call: TRBV2
cdr3_nt: TGTGCCAGCAGTGCGGTAGCGGGAGGACAAGAGACCCAGTACTTC
cdr3_aa: CASSAVAGGQETQYF

d_call: TRBD1
j_call: TRBJ2-1
clone_size: NA
v_call: TRBV6-6
cdr3_nt: TGTGCTACCCGGGACAGGGGCAATGAGCAGTTCTTC
cdr3_aa: CATRDRGNEQFF

d_call: TRBD2
j_call: TRBJ2-3
clone_size: NA
v_call: TRBV5-1
cdr3_nt: TGCGCCAGCAGCTTGGCTAGCGGGAGGGCCCGGGATACGCAGTATTTT
cdr3_aa: CASSLASGRARDTQYF

d_call: NA
j_call: TRBJ2-5
clone_size: once
v_call: TRBV18
cdr3_nt: TGTGCCAGCTCAACAAACCACCCGGGAGCCGGGGAGACCCAGTACTTC
cdr3_aa: CASSTNHPGAGETQYF

d_call: TRBD2
j_call: TRBJ2-1
clone_size: NA
v_call: TRBV7-2
cdr3_nt: TGTGCCAGCAGCTTAGCGTATGCTAGCGGGAGCAATGAGCAGTTCTTC
cdr3_aa: CASSLAYASGSNEQFF

d_call: NA
j_call: TRBJ2-7
clone_size: NA
v_call: TRBV29-1
cdr3_nt: TGCAGCGTTGAAATGGGCAGCTACGAGCAGTACTTC
cdr3_aa: CSVEMGSYEQYF

d_call: NA
j_call: TRBJ1-6
clone_size: once
v_call: TRBV19
cdr3_nt: TGTGCCAGTAGTATGGCCAGGGTTAGTTCACCCCTCCACTTT
cdr3_aa: CASSMARVSSPLHF

d_call: NA
j_call: TRBJ1-1
clone_size: NA
v_call: TRBV7-2
cdr3_nt: TGTGCCAGCAGCTATCCAGGGGACCCTGAAGCTTTCTTT
cdr3_aa: CASSYPGDPEAFF